Detailed here is one T cell receptor (beta chain). The antigen remains undetermined. The sample comes from a study of T cell repertoires in cytomegalovirus infection. Study-level background: Recently identified HLA-C-restricted CMV epitopes and well-studied HLA-B-restricted CMV epitopes were used by the study. Public TCR beta signatures marked donors with CMV infection and the matching HLA.

Study-wide findings and caveats: The ex vivo response was dominated by HLA-C-restricted CMV-specific TCR beta clonotypes.

TCRdb fed the reads into MiXCR, producing one record per CDR3 protein. The sample holds some 900,000 distinct CDR3 sequences, around a third seen once. V trimming: 5 bases; J trimming: 2 bases; junction bases outside the gene matches: 8. CDR1 is SGDLS, CDR2 YYNGEE, per germline. The CDR3 runs 15 residues. The sequencing here drew on cultured CD8+ T cells from PBMCs, taken from culture after CMV antigen stimulation. The sequence was collected from a human donor in good health (CMV status not recorded). Some clones in this sample may be carry-over from other donors' samples. J is TRBJ2-7 and V is TRBV9; 9 positions match TRBD1. The DNA for the CDR3 is TGTGCCAGCAGTGACGGACAGGGGCTTACCTACGAGCAGTACTTC. Protein sequence: CASSDGQGLTYEQYF.